The source of this T cell receptor beta chain is a study of spatial heterogeneity in lung cancer. Study details: The average count in raw reads for each unique TCR and UMI combination exceeded nine appearances. Overall study findings and caveats: Follow-up blood showed ubiquitous expanded tumor TCRs less than blood at resection did.

On this clonotype itself: Its antigen is currently unknown.

This CDR3 has 16 amino acids. Germline V gene data show CDR1 as SGHRS and CDR2 as YFSETQ. V trimming: 5 bases; J trimming: 5 bases; junction bases outside the gene matches: 10. TCR cDNA molecules each had a unique molecular identifier. Each CDR3 protein is one row after TCRdb ran MiXCR on the 5' RACE reads. The repertoire includes about 80,000 distinct CDR3 sequences, around 21% of them detected once, and 6.2% sits in the top ten. Time point reported: sample taken at primary tumor resection. Material for sequencing was whole RNA from tumor, nontumor lung or frozen PBMC, left unsorted. The donor group consisted of roughly 70 patients who had untreated, early-stage non-small cell lung cancer.

The source of this sequence is a male donor with early-stage non-small cell lung cancer. Material: PBMCs, obtained at surgery. The rearrangement links TRBV5-1 to TRBJ2-3; 11 nucleotides align to TRBD2. The CDR3 DNA is TGCGCCAGCAGTGGAACTAGCGGGAGAAGAGAAGATACGCAGTATTTT. Translating gives CASSGTSGRREDTQYF.